This entry lists 24 T cell receptor beta chains sequenced from one sample in a study of blood T cell repertoires in COVID-19. Sequencing used immunoSEQ multiplex PCR; TCRdb keeps in-frame clones, though not all of them. The table records about 180,000 clones, roughly 83% of them present only once. Source material: peripheral blood. The receptors originated from a human donor in a cohort sampled during active COVID-19.

The V gene is TRBV7-6, the J gene TRBJ2-3, with D perhaps matching TRBD2 (5 bases). Trimming removed 0 bases from V and 5 bases from J, with 9 bases in between. The CDR3 is 14 amino acids. Germline V CDR1 and CDR2: SGHVS, FNYEAQ. This chain's CDR3 is CASSLADGRDTQYF. The CDR3 DNA follows: TGTGCCAGCAGCTTAGCCGATGGGAGAGATACGCAGTATTTT.

This chain links TRBV11-2 with TRBJ2-7; 10 bases are a match to TRBD1. The CDR3 spans 17 residues. Germline CDR1 is SGHAT and CDR2 is FQNNGV. V lost 4 bases, J lost 3 bases, and 12 bases stayed unmatched. The CDR3: CASSSRKGTGESYEQYF. The CDR3 DNA sequence: TGTGCCAGCAGCTCGAGAAAGGGGACAGGGGAGAGCTACGAGCAGTACTTC.

The gene calls are TRBV5-4 and TRBJ2-7; 12 positions match TRBD2. V shed 4 bases, J shed 3 bases, and the junction held 8 bases outside the gene matches. This CDR3 region has 16 residues. CDR1 and CDR2 (germline): SGHNT, YYREEE (reference sequence). The CDR3 loop is CASSRTSGERNYEQYF. CDR3 DNA: TGTGCCAGCAGCAGGACTAGCGGGGAGAGAAACTACGAGCAGTACTTC.

V and J are TRBV7-2 and TRBJ2-7; 11 nucleotides match TRBD2. Germline CDR1 is SGHTA and CDR2 is FQGNSA. V was pared by 5 bases and J by 6 bases, with 6 bases of the junction left unmatched. This CDR3 spans 14 amino acids. CDR3 sequence: CASSALAGGSEQYF. CDR3 bases: TGTGCCAGCAGCGCGCTAGCGGGGGGTTCCGAGCAGTACTTC.

The gene calls are TRBV19 and TRBJ2-7; the D gene is possibly TRBD2 (6 bases). Trimming stripped 6 bases from V and 3 bases from J, with 12 bases between. This CDR3 has 13 residues. Germline CDR1 reads LNHDA; CDR2 reads SQIVND (reference sequence). DNA of the CDR3: TGTGCCAGTAGCATCGGGAGCTTCTACGAGCAGTACTTC. Encoded protein: CASSIGSFYEQYF. The whole variable domain, filled in from reference TRBV19 and TRBJ2-7, reads DGGITQSPKYLFRKEGQNVTLSCEQNLNHDAMYWYRQDPGQGLRLIYYSQIVNDFQKGDIAEGYSVSREKKESFPLTVTSAQKNPTAFYLCASSIGSFYEQYFGPGTRLTVT.

In its sample, this clone was seen a few times. The gene calls are TRBV6-6 and TRBJ1-1; no clear D gene. CDR3 size: 13 residues. V lost 4 bases and J lost 1, with 7 bases in between. The germline CDR1 and CDR2 sequences are MNHNY and SVGAGI (reference sequence). The CDR3 is CASSFTENTEAFF. CDR3 nucleotides: TGTGCCAGCAGTTTTACAGAGAACACTGAAGCTTTCTTT.

This clone was counted once. V and J are TRBV14 and TRBJ2-1; 8 positions agree with TRBD2. The length of the CDR3 is 15 residues. Trimming cost V 4 bases and J 3 bases; bases outside gene matches: 5. Germline assignment: CDR1 SGHDN and CDR2 FVKESK. CDR3 protein: CASSPLGRGYNEQFF. Here the CDR3 DNA reads TGTGCCAGCAGCCCCCTCGGGAGGGGCTACAATGAGCAGTTCTTC.

The chain combines TRBV4-1 with TRBJ2-5, with 8 bases matching TRBD1. CDR1 and CDR2 from the germline V gene are MGHRA and YSYEKL. This CDR3 is built from 15 residues. The trim removed 2 bases at V and 1 base at J, leaving 3 bases unmatched. CDR3 DNA: TGCGCCAGCAGCCAACCGGACAGGGTCCAAGAGACCCAGTACTTC. Translation: CASSQPDRVQETQYF.

The chain links TRBV7-6 to TRBJ2-1; 12 nucleotides agree with TRBD2. V lost 2 bases to trimming and J lost 9 bases; unmatched junction nucleotides: 5. The CDR3 consists of 15 residues. CDR1 is SGHVS and CDR2 is FNYEAQ in the germline V gene. CDR3 sequence reads: CASSLSSGGGGEQFF. In nucleotides, the CDR3 is TGTGCCAGCAGCTTATCTAGCGGGGGGGGAGGTGAGCAGTTCTTC.

This clone was seen once. The gene calls are TRBV28 and TRBJ2-6; D might be TRBD1 (6 bases). Germline CDR1 reads MDHEN; CDR2 reads SYDVKM. V was cut by 7 bases and J by 4 bases, with 17 bases left in between. This CDR3 comprises 16 residues. CDR3 DNA sequence: TGTGCCAGCACCTCGACAGGACCCTCCGGGGCCAACGTCCTGACTTTC. This translates into CASTSTGPSGANVLTF. Full variable domain (remainder filled in from reference TRBV28 and TRBJ2-6): DVKVTQSSRYLVKRTGEKVFLECVQDMDHENMFWYRQDPGLGLRLIYFSYDVKMKEKGDIPEGYSVSREKKERFSLILESASTNQTSMYLCASTSTGPSGANVLTFGAGSRLTVL.

This sequence joins TRBV5-1 and TRBJ2-5; D gene ambiguous. CDR3 length: 12 amino acids. V was trimmed by 0 bases and J by 5 bases, leaving 5 bases between them. Looked up from germline, CDR1 is SGHRS and CDR2 is YFSETQ. The CDR3 here is CASSLAEETQYF. In DNA, the CDR3 is TGCGCCAGCAGCTTGGCCGAGGAGACCCAGTACTTC.

The CDR3 region is CASSLTVGLAVNNEQFF. CDR3 in DNA: TGCGCCAGCAGCCTAACTGTGGGACTAGCGGTTAACAATGAGCAGTTCTTC. The rearrangement links TRBV4-1 to TRBJ2-1, with TRBD2 matching over 11 bases. Germline CDR1 reads MGHRA; CDR2 reads YSYEKL. The CDR3 runs to 17 residues. The V segment lost 4 bases and the J segment 5 bases; nucleotides outside the gene matches: 10.

The rearrangement links TRBV19 to TRBJ2-7; 8 nucleotides match TRBD1. Per the germline V gene, CDR1 is LNHDA and CDR2 is SQIVND (reference sequence). This CDR3 has 12 residues. Losses at the gene ends were 5 bases for V and 3 bases for J; bases not matched to a gene: 0. The DNA of the CDR3 is TGTGCCAGTAGTGACAGGGGCTACGAGCAGTACTTC. Translation: CASSDRGYEQYF.

This chain links TRBV6-2 or TRBV6-3 with TRBJ1-5; 8 positions agree with TRBD1. Germline V gives CDR1 MNHEY, CDR2 SVGEGT. The CDR3 loop spans 14 amino acids. Unmatched junction bases numbered 4, after V lost 5 bases and J lost 4 bases. The CDR3 nucleotides read TGTGCCAGCAGTGTAAGACAGGGGAATCAGCCCCAGCATTTT. This codes for CASSVRQGNQPQHF.

The chain couples TRBV25-1 to TRBJ1-2; D may be TRBD1 (6 bases). The CDR3 runs to 14 residues. Germline V gene sequence: CDR1 MGHDK, CDR2 SYGVNS. Trimming removed 1 base at V and 6 bases at J, with 12 bases between. CDR3 in amino acids: CASSESNRVDGYTF. The CDR3 DNA is TGTGCCAGCAGTGAATCAAACAGGGTGGATGGCTACACCTTC.

The gene calls are TRBV6-5 and TRBJ2-1; TRBD2 matches 12 bases. The length of the CDR3 is 15 residues. Germline values: CDR1 MNHEY, CDR2 SVGAGI. The V segment lost 6 bases and the J segment 3 bases; nucleotides outside the gene matches: 3. The chain's CDR3 is CASRGLAGHYNEQFF. The CDR3 DNA follows: TGTGCCAGCAGAGGACTAGCGGGGCACTACAATGAGCAGTTCTTC.

The CDR3 reads CASSDISTDTQYF. Written as DNA, the CDR3 is TGTGCCAGCAGTGACATCAGCACAGATACGCAGTATTTT. The chain joins TRBV9 to TRBJ2-3; D gene unclear. This CDR3 has 13 amino acids. The V end lost 5 bases, the J end lost 0 bases, and 7 bases lay between the germline ends. In germline, CDR1 is SGDLS, CDR2 YYNGEE. The full variable domain, in which reference TRBV9 and TRBJ2-3 provide the parts outside the CDR3, is DSGVTQTPKHLITATGQRVTLRCSPRSGDLSVYWYQQSLDQGLQFLIQYYNGEERAKGNILERFSAQQFPDLHSELNLSSLELGDSALYFCASSDISTDTQYFGPGTRLTVL.

The gene calls are TRBV2 and TRBJ2-5; D unresolved. CDR1 and CDR2 from the germline V gene are SNHLY and FYNNEI. The CDR3 loop spans 15 amino acids. Trimming removed 4 bases from V and 1 base from J, with 13 bases in between. This CDR3 reads CASSANELAQETQYF. For the CDR3, the DNA is TGTGCCAGCAGTGCGAACGAATTAGCCCAAGAGACCCAGTACTTC.

The chain joins TRBV7-2 to TRBJ1-3; possibly TRBD1 for D (5 bases). Trimming took off 7 bases at V and 6 bases at J, with 10 bases between the two ends. Germline CDR1 SGHTA, CDR2 FQGNSA. The CDR3 totals 12 residues. The CDR3 region is CASTNRPNTIYF. The CDR3 DNA is TGTGCCAGCACCAACAGGCCAAACACCATATATTTT.

The chain recombines TRBV5-6 with TRBJ2-3; TRBD2 matches at 16 bases. Germline V lookup: CDR1 SGHDT, CDR2 YYEEEE. CDR3 length: 17 amino acids. Trimming took 2 bases from V and 4 from J; bases not matched to a gene: 4. The CDR3 reads CASSLMGLAGGPDTQYF. The DNA for the CDR3 is TGTGCCAGCAGCTTAATGGGACTAGCGGGGGGGCCAGATACGCAGTATTTT.

This chain joins TRBV7-2 and TRBJ1-5; the match to TRBD1 covers 12 bases. V gave up 1 base and J gave up 6 bases; unmatched junction bases: 4. The CDR3 is 16 amino acids. Germline CDR1 is SGHTA and CDR2 is FQGNSA. As DNA, the CDR3 is TGTGCCAGCAGCTTAGATTCGGGACAGGGGGCTCAGCCCCAGCATTTT. It yields the protein CASSLDSGQGAQPQHF.

In this sample, this clone turned up once. V gene TRBV6-5 combines with J gene TRBJ2-1, with D uncertain. In germline, CDR1 is MNHEY, CDR2 SVGAGI. V gave up 6 bases and J gave up 0 bases, with 6 bases separating them. This CDR3 spans 13 amino acids. The CDR3 nucleotides are TGTGCCAGCAGACTAAGCTCCTACAATGAGCAGTTCTTC. Protein product: CASRLSSYNEQFF.

Here the CDR3 reads CASSLVKGQASYEQYF. CDR3 bases: TGTGCCAGCAGCTTAGTTAAGGGACAAGCTTCCTACGAGCAGTACTTC. The V gene is TRBV7-6, the J gene TRBJ2-7; possibly TRBD1 for D (6 bases). V gave up 1 base and J gave up 1 base, with 14 bases separating them. Germline V gives CDR1 SGHVS, CDR2 FNYEAQ. CDR3 length: 16 residues.

The V and J genes are TRBV3-1 (or the pseudogene TRBV3-2) and TRBJ2-7, with D maybe TRBD1 (5 bases). V was trimmed by 4 bases and J by 7 bases, leaving 17 bases between them. The length of the CDR3 is 14 residues. The germline V gene encodes CDR1 LGHDT and CDR2 YNNKEL (reference sequence). CDR3 protein: CASSPAPGQGEQYF. The CDR3, as DNA: TGTGCCAGCAGCCCCGCACCAGGACAAGGAGAGCAGTACTTC.